The clone carrying this T cell receptor beta chain was picked up a small number of times. Its antigen remains unknown. Every donor was a healthy person donating bone marrow. The source of the sample is a study of cytomegalovirus exposure and HLA in healthy donors. PCR was performed using 60 Vbeta and 13 Jbeta primers. Produced via immunoSEQ multiplex PCR; TCRdb's table is partial and in-frame only. The data hold more than 100,000 clones, with approximately 15% observed a single time. Findings and caveats of the study: Later, an analysis found that common viral pathogens appeared to be linked with several of the most significant clusters. CMV antigen specificity of three CMV-associated chains was confirmed in vitro. An analysis was carried out later, and it reportedly showed fewer N-insertions in an Asian-associated ancestry cluster than the roughly 700-donor mean.

Sequences were obtained from PBMCs. The source of this sequence is a woman aged 18-30 years in good health and CMV-seronegative.

DNA of the CDR3: TGCAGCGCTAGAAAGGGACAGGGTCCCGACGAGCAGTACTTC. It encodes CSARKGQGPDEQYF. The J gene is TRBJ2-7, the V gene TRBV29-1, with 9 nucleotides matching TRBD1. The CDR3 length is 14 residues. Looked up from germline, CDR1 is SQVTM and CDR2 is ANQGSEA. V dropped 7 bases and J dropped 5; count of bases not matched to a gene: 12.